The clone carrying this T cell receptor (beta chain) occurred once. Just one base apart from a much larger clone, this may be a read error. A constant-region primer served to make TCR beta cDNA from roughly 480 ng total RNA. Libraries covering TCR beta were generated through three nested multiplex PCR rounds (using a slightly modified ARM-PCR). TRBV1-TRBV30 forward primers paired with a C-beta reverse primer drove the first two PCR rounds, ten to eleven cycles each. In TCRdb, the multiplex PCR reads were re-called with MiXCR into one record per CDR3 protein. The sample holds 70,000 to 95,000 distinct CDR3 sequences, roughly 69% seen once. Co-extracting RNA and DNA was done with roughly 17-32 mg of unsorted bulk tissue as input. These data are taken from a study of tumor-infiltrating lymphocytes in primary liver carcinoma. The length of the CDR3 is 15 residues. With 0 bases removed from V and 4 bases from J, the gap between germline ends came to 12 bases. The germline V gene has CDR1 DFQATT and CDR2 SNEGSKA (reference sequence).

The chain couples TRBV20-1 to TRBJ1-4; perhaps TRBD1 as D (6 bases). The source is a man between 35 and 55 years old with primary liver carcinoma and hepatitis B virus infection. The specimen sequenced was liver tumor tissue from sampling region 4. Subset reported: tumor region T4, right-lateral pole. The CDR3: CSARDGGTINEKLFF. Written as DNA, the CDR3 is TGCAGTGCTAGAGATGGGGGGACAATTAATGAAAAACTGTTTTTT.